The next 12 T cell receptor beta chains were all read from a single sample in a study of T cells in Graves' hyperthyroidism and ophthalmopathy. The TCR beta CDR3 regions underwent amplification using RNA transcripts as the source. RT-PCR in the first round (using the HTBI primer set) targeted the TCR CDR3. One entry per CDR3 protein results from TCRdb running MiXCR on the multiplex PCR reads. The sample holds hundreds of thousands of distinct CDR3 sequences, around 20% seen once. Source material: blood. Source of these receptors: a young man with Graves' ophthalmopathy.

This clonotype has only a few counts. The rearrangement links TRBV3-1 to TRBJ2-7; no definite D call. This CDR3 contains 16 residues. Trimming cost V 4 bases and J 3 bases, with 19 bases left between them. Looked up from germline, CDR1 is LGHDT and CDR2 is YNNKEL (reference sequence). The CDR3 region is CASSRDTTTGFYEQYF. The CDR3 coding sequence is TGTGCCAGCAGCCGAGATACGACAACTGGATTCTACGAGCAGTACTTC.

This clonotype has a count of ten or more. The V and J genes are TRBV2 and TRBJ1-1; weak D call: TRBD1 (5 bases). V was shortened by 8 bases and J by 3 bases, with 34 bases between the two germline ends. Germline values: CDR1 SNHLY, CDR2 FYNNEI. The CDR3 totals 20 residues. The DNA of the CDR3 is TGTGCCAGCCCCCCCCCGGGGGGACCCTACGCGGGGGGGATGGACACTGAAGCTTTCTTT. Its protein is CASPPPGGPYAGGMDTEAFF.

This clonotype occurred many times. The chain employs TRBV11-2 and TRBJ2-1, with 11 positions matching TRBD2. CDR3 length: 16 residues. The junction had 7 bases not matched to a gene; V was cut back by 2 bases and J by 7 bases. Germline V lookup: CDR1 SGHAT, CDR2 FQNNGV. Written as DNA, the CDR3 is TGTGCCAGCAGCTTAAGGACTAGCGGGCTGAATAATGAGCAGTTCTTC. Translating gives CASSLRTSGLNNEQFF.

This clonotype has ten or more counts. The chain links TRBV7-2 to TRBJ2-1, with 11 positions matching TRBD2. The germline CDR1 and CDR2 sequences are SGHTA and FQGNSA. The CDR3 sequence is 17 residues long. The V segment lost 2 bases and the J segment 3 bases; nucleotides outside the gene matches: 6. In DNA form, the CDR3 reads TGTGCCAGCAGCTTATGGAGTAGCGGGAGGGGCTACAATGAGCAGTTCTTC. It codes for CASSLWSSGRGYNEQFF.

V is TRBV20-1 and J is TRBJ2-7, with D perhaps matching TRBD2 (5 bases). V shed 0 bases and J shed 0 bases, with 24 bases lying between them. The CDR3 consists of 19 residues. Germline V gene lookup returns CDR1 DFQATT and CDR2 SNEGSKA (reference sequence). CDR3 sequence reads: CSARDSLLAIGESSYEQYF. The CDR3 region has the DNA TGCAGTGCTAGAGATTCCCTGCTAGCTATAGGAGAGAGCTCCTACGAGCAGTACTTC.

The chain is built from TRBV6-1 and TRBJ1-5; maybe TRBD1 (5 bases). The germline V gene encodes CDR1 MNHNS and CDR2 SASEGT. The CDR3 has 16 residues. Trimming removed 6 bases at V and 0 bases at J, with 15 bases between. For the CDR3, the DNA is TGTGCCAGCAGACCCTATGGACAAGCTAGCAATCAGCCCCAGCATTTT. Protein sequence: CASRPYGQASNQPQHF.

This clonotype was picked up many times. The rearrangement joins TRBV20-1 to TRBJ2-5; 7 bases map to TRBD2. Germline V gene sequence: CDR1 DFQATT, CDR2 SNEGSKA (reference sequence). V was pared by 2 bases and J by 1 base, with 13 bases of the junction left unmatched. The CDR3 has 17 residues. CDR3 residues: CSARKFASGPFQETQYF. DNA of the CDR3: TGCAGTGCTAGAAAGTTCGCTAGCGGACCGTTCCAAGAGACCCAGTACTTC.

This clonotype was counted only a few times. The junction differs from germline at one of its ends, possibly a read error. This CDR3 reads CAGSPAGQNTDTQYF. The DNA of the CDR3 is TGTGCCGGCTCACCCGCGGGACAGAACACAGATACGCAGTATTTT. V gene TRBV18 combines with J gene TRBJ2-3; TRBD1 is a possible D gene (7 bases). Looked up from germline, CDR1 is KGHSH and CDR2 is LQKENI. The CDR3 loop spans 15 amino acids.

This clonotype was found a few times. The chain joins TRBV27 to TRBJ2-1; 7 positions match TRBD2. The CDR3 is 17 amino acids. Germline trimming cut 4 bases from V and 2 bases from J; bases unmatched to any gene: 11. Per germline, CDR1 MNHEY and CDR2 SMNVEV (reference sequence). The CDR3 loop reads CASSSPMQRGPYNEQFF. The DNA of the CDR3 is TGTGCCAGCAGTTCTCCTATGCAGCGGGGACCCTACAATGAGCAGTTCTTC.

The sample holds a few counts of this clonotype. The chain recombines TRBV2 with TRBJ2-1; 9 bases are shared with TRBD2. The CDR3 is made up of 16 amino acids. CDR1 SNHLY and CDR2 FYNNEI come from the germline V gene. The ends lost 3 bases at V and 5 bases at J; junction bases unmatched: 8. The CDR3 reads CASSDATSGINNEQFF. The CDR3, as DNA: TGTGCCAGCAGTGACGCGACTAGCGGAATTAACAATGAGCAGTTCTTC.

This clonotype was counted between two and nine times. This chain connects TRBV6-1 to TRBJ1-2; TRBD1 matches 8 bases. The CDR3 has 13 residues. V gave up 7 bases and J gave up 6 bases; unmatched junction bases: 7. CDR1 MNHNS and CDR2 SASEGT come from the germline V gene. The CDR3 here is CASTRQGSDGYTF. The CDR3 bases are TGTGCCAGCACCCGACAGGGGTCGGATGGCTACACCTTC.

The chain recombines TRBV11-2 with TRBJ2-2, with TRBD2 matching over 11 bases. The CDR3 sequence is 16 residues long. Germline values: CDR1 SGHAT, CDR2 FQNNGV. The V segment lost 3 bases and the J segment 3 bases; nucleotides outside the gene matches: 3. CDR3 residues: CASSFSGREDTGELFF. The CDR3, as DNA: TGTGCCAGCAGCTTTAGCGGGAGGGAGGACACCGGGGAGCTGTTTTTT.